What follows are 14 T cell receptor beta chains derived from one specimen sequenced in a study of regulatory T cells in long-lasting Graves disease. The time point here: persistent/refractory GD, antithyroid drugs over 5 years with positive TRAb. RNA extracted from PBMCs served as the sequencing template. To make TCR beta libraries, researchers used iRepertoire HTBI primers and Arm-PCR of CDR3 regions. TCRdb reprocessed the multiplex PCR reads via MiXCR and lists one record per CDR3 protein. The sample consists of about 470,000 distinct CDR3 sequences, around 20% of them appearing once. The sequences come from peripheral blood mononuclear cells (PBMCs), collected when the disease was refractory, from a patient treated with antithyroid drugs. All receptors derive from a female donor with Graves disease.

The V call is TRBV29-1, the J call TRBJ2-7; D possibly corresponds to TRBD2 (5 bases). The germline V and J ends were trimmed by 4 bases and 2 bases, with 9 bases remaining between them. CDR3 length: 12 residues. Germline CDR1 and CDR2: SQVTM and ANQGSEA. CDR3 nucleotides: TGCAGCGTTGCACTAGTGACCTACGAGCAGTACTTC. Translating it yields CSVALVTYEQYF.

This clonotype was counted ten times or more. The chain combines TRBV28 with TRBJ2-7, with 8 positions matching TRBD1. This CDR3 region has 14 residues. V lost 8 bases, J lost 5 bases, and 11 bases stayed unmatched. In germline, CDR1 is MDHEN, CDR2 SYDVKM. This chain's CDR3 is CASGTADRADEQYF. CDR3 nucleotide sequence: TGTGCCAGCGGGACGGCGGACAGGGCCGACGAGCAGTACTTC.

This clonotype was detected only a few times. The gene calls are TRBV6-1 and TRBJ2-4; no definite D call. This CDR3 contains 14 residues. V was cut by 3 bases and J by 9 bases, with 15 bases left in between. Germline CDR1 is MNHNS and CDR2 is SASEGT. The CDR3 region is CASSERGLLGIQYF. For the CDR3, the DNA is TGTGCCAGCAGTGAGAGAGGATTACTGGGCATTCAGTACTTC.

This clonotype appeared a few times. The rearrangement links TRBV5-1 to TRBJ2-5; maybe TRBD1 (6 bases). The CDR3 has 16 residues. From germline, CDR1 is SGHRS and CDR2 YFSETQ. Trimming removed 4 bases at V and 1 base at J, with 17 bases between. Here the CDR3 DNA reads TGCGCCAGCAGCCACATGGGACATAATCGCCAAGAGACCCAGTACTTC. Its protein is CASSHMGHNRQETQYF.

This chain links TRBV6-9 with TRBJ2-7; no reliable D call. The length of the CDR3 is 12 residues. Germline V gene lookup returns CDR1 MNHGY and CDR2 SVAAGI. V lost 3 bases, J lost 5 bases, and 8 bases lay in between. CDR3 DNA: TGTGCCAGCAGTTACCGTGTGGACGAGCAGTACTTC. It yields the protein CASSYRVDEQYF.

This clonotype was counted a few times. The rearrangement uses TRBV6-4 and TRBJ2-5, with no clear D. V was shortened by 0 bases and J by 2 bases, with 4 bases between the two germline ends. There are 13 residues in the CDR3. The germline V gene has CDR1 MRHNA and CDR2 SNTAGT. The CDR3 region is CASSDSTQETQYF. CDR3 nucleotide sequence: TGTGCCAGCAGTGACTCGACACAAGAGACCCAGTACTTC.

Many counts were recorded for this clonotype. The CDR3 bases are TGTGCCAGCCTGACAGGATACGAGCAGTACTTC. It is translated as CASLTGYEQYF. The chain recombines TRBV28 with TRBJ2-7, with D possibly matching TRBD1 (6 bases). Germline V gives CDR1 MDHEN, CDR2 SYDVKM. The V end lost 8 bases, the J end lost 4 bases, and 9 bases lay between the germline ends. CDR3 length: 11 amino acids.

The rearrangement uses TRBV5-1 and TRBJ2-7; 9 nucleotides match TRBD2. Germline CDR1 SGHRS, CDR2 YFSETQ. The CDR3 runs 15 residues. V trimming: 7 bases; J trimming: 4 bases; junction bases outside the gene matches: 12. The CDR3 protein is CASGLGGGGTYEQYF. The CDR3 DNA follows: TGCGCCAGCGGCCTTGGCGGGGGGGGTACGTACGAGCAGTACTTC.

This clonotype was observed at least ten times. This CDR3 is CASRVPAGYQETQYF. CDR3 bases: TGTGCCAGCAGAGTCCCAGCGGGTTACCAAGAGACCCAGTACTTC. This chain uses TRBV2 with TRBJ2-5; TRBD2 is a possible D gene (6 bases). V lost 6 bases to trimming and J lost 0 bases, with 14 bases between them. CDR1 and CDR2 from the germline V gene are SNHLY and FYNNEI. This CDR3 spans 15 amino acids.

The CDR3 loop is CSVGPAGSSYEQYF. CDR3 nucleotide sequence: TGCAGCGTTGGTCCGGCCGGTAGCTCCTACGAGCAGTACTTC. The chain is built from TRBV29-1 and TRBJ2-7; D gene uncertain. CDR1 is SQVTM, CDR2 ANQGSEA, per germline. The CDR3 spans 14 residues. The ends were cut back, 4 bases at V and 0 bases at J, with 13 bases in the middle.

This clonotype was counted a few times. The chain's CDR3 is CSANGPNTEAFF. The CDR3 coding sequence is TGCAGTGCTAACGGACCGAACACTGAAGCTTTCTTT. V usage is TRBV20-1 and J usage is TRBJ1-1; D ambiguous. CDR3 size: 12 residues. Trimming cost V 4 bases and J 1 base, with 7 bases left between them. Germline V CDR1 and CDR2: DFQATT, SNEGSKA (reference sequence).

This clonotype has only one observation. V usage is TRBV19 and J usage is TRBJ2-3, with 10 bases aligning to TRBD2. V trimming: 2 bases; J trimming: 3 bases; junction bases outside the gene matches: 5. Germline V gene lookup returns CDR1 LNHDA and CDR2 SQIVND (reference sequence). The CDR3 spans 16 residues. This CDR3 reads CASSILAGGLTDTQYF. The CDR3 DNA reads as TGTGCCAGTAGTATATTAGCGGGAGGTTTAACAGATACGCAGTATTTT.

This clonotype was seen a handful of times. The chain uses TRBV5-5 and TRBJ1-2, with 10 bases identical to TRBD1. CDR1 is SGHKS, CDR2 YYEKEE, per germline (reference sequence). The V segment lost 4 bases and the J segment 6 bases; nucleotides outside the gene matches: 6. CDR3 length: 14 residues. The CDR3 sequence: CASSMTGGGNGYTF. The CDR3 coding sequence is TGTGCCAGCAGCATGACAGGGGGCGGGAATGGCTACACCTTC. The variable domain in full, with the rest retrieved from reference TRBV5-5 and TRBJ1-2, is DAGVTQSPTHLIKTRGQQVTLRCSPISGHKSVSWYQQVLGQGPQFIFQYYEKEERGRGNFPDRFSARQFPNYSSELNVNALLLGDSALYLCASSMTGGGNGYTFGSGTRLTVV.

As DNA, the CDR3 is TGCGCCAGCAGACTGCTATGGGACAGGGTTAAGGAGCAGTACTTC. The encoded protein is CASRLLWDRVKEQYF. The chain couples TRBV5-1 to TRBJ2-7; TRBD1 aligns across 9 bases. V gave up 5 bases and J gave up 7 bases; unmatched junction bases: 13. This CDR3 has 15 amino acids. From germline, CDR1 is SGHRS and CDR2 YFSETQ. The variable domain in full, with the rest retrieved from reference TRBV5-1 and TRBJ2-7, is KAGVTQTPRYLIKTRGQQVTLSCSPISGHRSVSWYQQTPGQGLQFLFEYFSETQRNKGNFPGRFSGRQFSNSRSEMNVSTLELGDSALYLCASRLLWDRVKEQYFGPGTRLTVT.